This T cell receptor (beta chain) was recovered during a study of T cell responses to AZD1222 COVID-19 vaccine. Produced via immunoSEQ multiplex PCR; TCRdb's table is partial and in-frame only. The sample includes approximately 90,000 clones, approximately 89% of them seen just once. Whole-study results and caveats: The CD4 TCRs associated with vaccination extended across spike and predominated at 160-218 and 743-854. The donor group comprised mostly white British people and more females; the analysis possibly underestimated clonal diversity. With two AZD1222 doses given, Spike-specific TCR breadth and depth both rose. A reported finding is that nearly half of spike-specific TCRs target unmutated variant regions.

On this clone itself: What it binds is unknown.

CDR1 and CDR2 from the germline V gene are SGHRS and YFSETQ. The CDR3 extends over 14 amino acids. Trimming took 0 bases from V and 0 from J, leaving 7 bases between them. The input for sequencing was peripheral blood, taken on day 0 of AZD1222 vaccination. The TCR was taken from an adult in good health. The gene calls are TRBV5-1 and TRBJ2-7; D gene ambiguous. The CDR3 loop reads CASSLESGSYEQYF. Here the CDR3 DNA reads TGCGCCAGCAGCTTGGAGAGTGGCTCCTACGAGCAGTACTTC.